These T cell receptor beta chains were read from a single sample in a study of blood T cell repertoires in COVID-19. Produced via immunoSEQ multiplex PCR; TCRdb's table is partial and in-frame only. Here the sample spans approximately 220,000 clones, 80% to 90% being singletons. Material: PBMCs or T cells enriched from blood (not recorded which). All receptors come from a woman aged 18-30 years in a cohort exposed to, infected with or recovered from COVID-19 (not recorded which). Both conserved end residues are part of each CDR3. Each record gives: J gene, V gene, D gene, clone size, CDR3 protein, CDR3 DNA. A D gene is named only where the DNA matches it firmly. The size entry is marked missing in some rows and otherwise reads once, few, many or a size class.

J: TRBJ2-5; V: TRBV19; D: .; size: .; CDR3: CASSIRGETQYF; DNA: TGTGCCAGTAGTATCCGGGGTGAGACCCAGTACTTC
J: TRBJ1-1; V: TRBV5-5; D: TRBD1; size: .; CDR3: CASSLQGAGTEAFF; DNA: TGTGCCAGCAGCCTCCAGGGGGCGGGGACTGAAGCTTTCTTT
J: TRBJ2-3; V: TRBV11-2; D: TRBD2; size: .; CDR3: CASRWTSGTDTQYF; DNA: TGTGCCAGCAGGTGGACTAGCGGCACAGATACGCAGTATTTT
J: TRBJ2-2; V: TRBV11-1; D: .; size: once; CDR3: CASSVGVAGELFF; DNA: TGTGCCAGCAGCGTCGGGGTAGCGGGGGAGCTGTTTTTT
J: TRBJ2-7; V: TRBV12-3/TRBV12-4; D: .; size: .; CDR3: CASSPVASHEQYF; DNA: TGTGCCAGCAGTCCCGTTGCGAGTCACGAGCAGTACTTC
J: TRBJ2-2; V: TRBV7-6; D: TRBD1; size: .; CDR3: CASSQPYRGRTGELFF; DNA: TGTGCCAGCAGCCAACCCTACAGGGGGCGTACCGGGGAGCTGTTTTTT
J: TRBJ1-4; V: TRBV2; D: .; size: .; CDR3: CASSEVLASEKLFF; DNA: TGTGCCAGCAGTGAAGTCCTTGCTAGTGAAAAACTGTTTTTT
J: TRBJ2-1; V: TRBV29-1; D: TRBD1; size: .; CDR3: CSVDRDRVIPGEFF; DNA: TGCAGCGTGGACCGGGACAGGGTAATTCCGGGCGAGTTCTTC
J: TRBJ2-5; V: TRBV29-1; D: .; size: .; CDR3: CSVRTGGETQYF; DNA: TGCAGCGTCCGGACCGGCGGGGAGACCCAGTACTTC
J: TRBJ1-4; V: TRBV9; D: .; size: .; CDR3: CASSVGHLLTNEKLFF; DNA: TGTGCCAGCAGCGTAGGACATCTACTCACTAATGAAAAACTGTTTTTT
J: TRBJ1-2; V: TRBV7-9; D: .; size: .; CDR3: CASSPTRVVNMSYGYTF; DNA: TGTGCCAGCAGCCCCACCCGGGTAGTCAACATGAGCTATGGCTACACCTTC
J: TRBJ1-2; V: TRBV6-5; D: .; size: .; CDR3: CASSSYTGLGYGYTF; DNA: TGTGCCAGCAGTTCATACACGGGGTTGGGCTATGGCTACACCTTC
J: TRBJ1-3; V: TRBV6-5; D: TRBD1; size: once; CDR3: CASSLRGLGDTIYF; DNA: TGTGCCAGCAGCCTTAGGGGGCTCGGAGACACCATATATTTT
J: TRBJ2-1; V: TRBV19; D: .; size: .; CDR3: CASSIGGGPTFIEQFF; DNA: TGTGCCAGTAGTATAGGGGGGGGGCCCACCTTTATTGAGCAGTTCTTC
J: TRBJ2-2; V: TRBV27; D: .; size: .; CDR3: CASTRQGPPTGELFF; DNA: TGTGCCAGCACCCGCCAGGGGCCCCCCACCGGGGAGCTGTTTTTT
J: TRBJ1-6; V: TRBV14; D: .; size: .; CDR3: CASSHDSSYNSPLHF; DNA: TGTGCCAGCAGCCACGACAGCTCCTATAATTCACCCCTCCACTTT
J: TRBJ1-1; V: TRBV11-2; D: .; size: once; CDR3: CASSSPRKHMNTEAFF; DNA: TGTGCCAGCAGCTCCCCGAGGAAACACATGAACACTGAAGCTTTCTTT
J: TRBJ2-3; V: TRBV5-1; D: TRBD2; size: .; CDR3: CASSLEPLAARDTQYF; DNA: TGCGCCAGCAGCTTGGAACCACTAGCGGCCCGGGATACGCAGTATTTT
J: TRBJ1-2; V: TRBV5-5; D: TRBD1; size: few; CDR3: CASSLMTGDAVGYTF; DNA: TGTGCCAGCAGCCTTATGACAGGGGACGCGGTCGGCTACACCTTC
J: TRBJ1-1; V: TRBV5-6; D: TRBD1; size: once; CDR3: CASSSETGVITEAFF; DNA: TGTGCCAGCAGCTCGGAAACAGGGGTGATCACTGAAGCTTTCTTT
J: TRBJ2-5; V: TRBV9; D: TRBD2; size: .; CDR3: CASSVGTSGRFQETQYF; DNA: TGTGCCAGCAGCGTAGGTACTAGCGGGAGATTCCAAGAGACCCAGTACTTC